This entry describes one T cell receptor (beta chain). Per the germline V gene, CDR1 is SQVTM and CDR2 is ANQGSEA. The CDR3 is 14 amino acids. J was trimmed by 4 bases and V by 6 bases; bases with no gene match: 7. Under the authors' procedure: Reference gene primers were amplified, and this amplification served to estimate nucleated cell counts. Sequenced by immunoSEQ multiplex PCR; TCRdb stores in-frame clones only, minus some. The V and J calls and clone size were taken over from that table, and D and trimming were inferred from the DNA. The repertoire includes around 270,000 clones, 91% of them detected once, and about 2.5% sits in the top ten. This specimen comes from a study of blood T cell repertoires in COVID-19. On the study more broadly: The origin of the acute and convalescent COVID-19 samples was the United States, Italy and Spain.

The TCR originated in a person aged 18-35 years with COVID-19, enrolled during active disease. Sequencing was carried out using peripheral blood. The chain has TRBV29-1 and TRBJ1-5; 9 bases fit TRBD1. The CDR3 sequence: CSVGGQGQNQPQHF. The CDR3 DNA sequence: TGCAGCGTGGGGGGACAGGGTCAGAATCAGCCCCAGCATTTT.